Below are 20 T cell receptor beta chains sequenced from a single sample in a study of blood T cell repertoires in COVID-19. Data came from immunoSEQ multiplex PCR; TCRdb stores just in-frame clones and leaves some out. The sample has approximately 66,000 clones, about nine tenths seen once. Material: peripheral blood. The source of these receptors is a woman between 50 and 59 years old with active or convalescent COVID-19.

The J gene is TRBJ2-1, the V gene TRBV19; a weak D match, TRBD1 (6 bases). This CDR3 has 15 residues. V was trimmed by 3 bases and J by 4 bases, leaving 13 bases between them. Germline loops: CDR1 LNHDA, CDR2 SQIVND (reference sequence). The CDR3 sequence: CASSMVQGPYNEQFF. The CDR3 DNA is TGTGCCAGTAGTATGGTACAGGGCCCTTACAATGAGCAGTTCTTC.

In this sample, this clone turned up a few times. V is TRBV11-2 and J is TRBJ1-1, with D possibly TRBD1 on 5 matching bases. The germline V and J ends were trimmed by 6 bases and 6 bases, with 20 bases remaining between them. The V gene's germline CDR1 is SGHAT and CDR2 FQNNGV. This CDR3 contains 15 residues. CDR3 bases: TGTGCCAGCAGTCGACCCAGCCAGGGATGGGCTGAAGCTTTCTTT. Protein: CASSRPSQGWAEAFF.

The chain combines TRBV2 with TRBJ2-7; D might be TRBD2 (7 bases). The CDR3 runs to 14 residues. Germline CDR1 reads SNHLY; CDR2 reads FYNNEI. The germline V and J ends were trimmed by 2 bases and 5 bases, with 13 bases remaining between them. The chain's CDR3 is CASSERGGADEQYF. DNA of the CDR3: TGTGCCAGCAGTGAACGTGGGGGGGCGGACGAGCAGTACTTC.

The chain joins TRBV19 to TRBJ2-7, with TRBD2 matching 8 bases. The trim removed 5 bases at V and 6 bases at J, leaving 9 bases unmatched. Looked up from germline, CDR1 is LNHDA and CDR2 is SQIVND (reference sequence). The CDR3 has 14 residues. In DNA, the CDR3 is TGTGCCAGTAGTCCCGGGACTAGTTCGATCGAGCAGTACTTC. Its protein is CASSPGTSSIEQYF.

The genes are TRBV9 and TRBJ1-5; D is unclear. Germline lookup yields CDR1 SGDLS and CDR2 YYNGEE. CDR3 length equals 15 residues. Trimming cost V 0 bases and J 4 bases, with 11 bases left between them. The CDR3 sequence is CASSVEGNGNQPQHF. CDR3 bases: TGTGCCAGCAGCGTAGAAGGTAACGGGAATCAGCCCCAGCATTTT.

The genes are TRBV11-2 and TRBJ2-5; the match to TRBD1 covers 11 bases. The CDR3 spans 15 residues. J lost 2 bases, V lost 5 bases, and 4 bases had no gene match. Germline lookup yields CDR1 SGHAT and CDR2 FQNNGV. CDR3 in amino acids: CASSMGQGDQETQYF. CDR3 sequence (DNA): TGTGCCAGCAGCATGGGACAGGGGGATCAAGAGACCCAGTACTTC.

The V and J genes are TRBV7-6 and TRBJ1-3; 10 bases line up with TRBD1. The V gene's germline CDR1 is SGHVS and CDR2 FNYEAQ. This CDR3 spans 17 amino acids. Trimming took 7 bases from V and 0 from J; bases not matched to a gene: 9. CDR3 loop: CASTRTGGLISGNTIYF. In nucleotides, the CDR3 is TGTGCCAGCACTAGGACAGGGGGGTTAATCTCTGGAAACACCATATATTTT.

The chain combines TRBV24-1 with TRBJ2-1; 10 bases agree with TRBD1. CDR3 length: 16 amino acids. Germline loops: CDR1 KGHDR, CDR2 SFDVKD. Germline trimming cut 2 bases from V and 3 bases from J; bases unmatched to any gene: 3. DNA for the CDR3: TGTGCCACCAGTGATTCTCGGACAGGGGGCTACAATGAGCAGTTCTTC. This codes for CATSDSRTGGYNEQFF.

The chain employs TRBV7-3 and TRBJ2-1; D perhaps matches TRBD1 (6 bases). The CDR3 totals 17 residues. The ends were cut back, 5 bases at V and 0 bases at J, with 17 bases in the middle. Per the germline V gene, CDR1 is SGHTA and CDR2 is FQGTGA. The CDR3 sequence: CASSTNEGTNSYNEQFF. The DNA of the CDR3 is TGTGCCAGCAGCACAAATGAAGGGACAAACTCCTACAATGAGCAGTTCTTC. The entire variable domain, with the rest obtained from reference TRBV7-3 and TRBJ2-1, is as follows: GAGVSQTPSNKVTEKGKYVELRCDPISGHTALYWYRQSLGQGPEFLIYFQGTGAADDSGLPNDRFFAVRPEGSVSTLKIQRTERGDSAVYLCASSTNEGTNSYNEQFFGPGTRLTVL.

V and J are TRBV3-1 (or the pseudogene TRBV3-2) and TRBJ1-5; D call uncertain. This CDR3 has 14 amino acids. Germline V gives CDR1 LGHDT, CDR2 YNNKEL (reference sequence). V was clipped by 4 bases and J by 3 bases, with 10 bases between them. CDR3 sequence: CASSLGLNNQPQHF. The CDR3 bases are TGTGCCAGCAGCCTTGGGCTGAACAATCAGCCCCAGCATTTT.

This chain links TRBV3-1 (or the pseudogene TRBV3-2) with TRBJ2-2, with D uncertain. The CDR3 is 11 amino acids. Trimming stripped 4 bases from V and 8 bases from J, with 5 bases between. CDR1 is LGHDT and CDR2 is YNNKEL in the germline V gene (reference sequence). CDR3 residues: CASSPGGELFF. The CDR3, as DNA: TGTGCCAGCAGCCCAGGAGGGGAGCTGTTTTTT.

The sample holds one count of this clone. The chain is built from TRBV6-9 and TRBJ2-7, with 8 bases fitting TRBD2. Germline V gene sequence: CDR1 MNHGY, CDR2 SVAAGI. V gave up 6 bases and J gave up 6 bases; unmatched junction bases: 16. CDR3 size: 16 residues. The chain's CDR3 is CASSLVPRGLGGEQYF. DNA of the CDR3: TGTGCCAGCAGCCTGGTCCCCCGGGGACTAGGGGGCGAGCAGTACTTC.

The J gene is TRBJ2-1, the V gene TRBV5-1, with 9 positions matching TRBD2. V was pared by 0 bases and J by 6 bases, with 4 bases of the junction left unmatched. Looked up from germline, CDR1 is SGHRS and CDR2 is YFSETQ. The CDR3 is 15 amino acids. The CDR3 loop reads CASSLVAGAFNEQFF. Here the CDR3 DNA reads TGCGCCAGCAGCTTGGTAGCGGGAGCTTTCAATGAGCAGTTCTTC.

The CDR3 DNA reads as TGTGCCAGCAGCCAAGTGCAGCGGGTCACAGATACGCAGTATTTT. Protein sequence: CASSQVQRVTDTQYF. The V gene is TRBV3-1 (or the pseudogene TRBV3-2), the J gene TRBJ2-3; the D gene is possibly TRBD2 (6 bases). V was clipped by 1 base and J by 2 bases, with 10 bases between them. Germline values: CDR1 LGHDT, CDR2 YNNKEL (reference sequence). The CDR3 is 15 residues long.

This clone was observed once. The J gene is TRBJ2-3, the V gene TRBV6-2 or TRBV6-3; 7 bases align to TRBD2. V lost 5 bases to trimming and J lost 3 bases; unmatched junction nucleotides: 8. Germline CDR1 MNHEY, CDR2 SVGEGT. The CDR3 is 15 amino acids. The CDR3, as DNA: TGTGCCAGCAGTACTAGGACTAGTCGAACAGATACGCAGTATTTT. Residues: CASSTRTSRTDTQYF.

V and J are TRBV5-6 and TRBJ2-7, with 12 positions matching TRBD2. With V trimmed by 0 bases and J by 5 bases, 9 bases remained unmatched. Per the germline V gene, CDR1 is SGHDT and CDR2 is YYEEEE. The CDR3 has 17 amino acids. CDR3 coding DNA: TGTGCCAGCAGCTTGGAGTATCTAGCGGGAGGGTGGCACGAGCAGTACTTC. Translation gives CASSLEYLAGGWHEQYF.

This sequence joins TRBV5-6 and TRBJ2-3; D uncertain. V lost 4 bases and J 0 bases, leaving 15 bases between the germline ends. Germline V gives CDR1 SGHDT, CDR2 YYEEEE. The CDR3 is made up of 16 amino acids. DNA of the CDR3: TGTGCCAGCAGCAGACTTGAGAGGATCAGCACAGATACGCAGTATTTT. It specifies CASSRLERISTDTQYF.

V gene TRBV4-1 combines with J gene TRBJ2-3; D unclear. Trimming left V 1 base short and J 2 bases short, with 16 bases between. Germline V gene lookup returns CDR1 MGHRA and CDR2 YSYEKL. This CDR3 contains 17 residues. The CDR3 loop is CASSQVLQVKNTDTQYF. The CDR3 coding sequence is TGCGCCAGCAGCCAAGTTCTCCAGGTTAAAAACACAGATACGCAGTATTTT.

This sequence joins TRBV9 and TRBJ1-1; no clear D. This CDR3 spans 12 amino acids. V lost 0 bases and J 11 bases, leaving 11 bases between the germline ends. From germline, CDR1 is SGDLS and CDR2 YYNGEE. CDR3 sequence: CASSVVGGPAFF. The CDR3 DNA is TGTGCCAGCAGCGTAGTGGGAGGGCCGGCTTTCTTT. Combining the CDR3 with reference TRBV9 and TRBJ1-1 gives the whole variable domain DSGVTQTPKHLITATGQRVTLRCSPRSGDLSVYWYQQSLDQGLQFLIQYYNGEERAKGNILERFSAQQFPDLHSELNLSSLELGDSALYFCASSVVGGPAFFGQGTRLTVV.

This clone turned up a few times. The chain carries TRBV5-8 and TRBJ2-7, with 12 nucleotides matching TRBD2. V dropped 4 bases and J dropped 4; count of bases not matched to a gene: 12. This CDR3 region has 17 residues. The germline gives CDR1 SGHTS, CDR2 YDEGEE. The CDR3 sequence: CASSKFTSGRSHYEQYF. DNA for the CDR3: TGTGCCAGCAGCAAATTTACTAGCGGGAGGTCCCATTACGAGCAGTACTTC.